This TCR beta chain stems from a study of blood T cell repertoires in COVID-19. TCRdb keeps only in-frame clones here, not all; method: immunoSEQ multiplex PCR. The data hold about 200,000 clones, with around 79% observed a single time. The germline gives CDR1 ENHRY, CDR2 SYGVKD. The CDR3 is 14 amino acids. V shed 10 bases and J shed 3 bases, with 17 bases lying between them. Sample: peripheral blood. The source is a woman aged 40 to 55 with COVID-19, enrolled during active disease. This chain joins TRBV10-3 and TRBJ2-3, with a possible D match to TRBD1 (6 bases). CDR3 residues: CATKVGGVTDTQYF. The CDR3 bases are TGTGCCACGAAAGTTGGGGGCGTAACAGATACGCAGTATTTT.